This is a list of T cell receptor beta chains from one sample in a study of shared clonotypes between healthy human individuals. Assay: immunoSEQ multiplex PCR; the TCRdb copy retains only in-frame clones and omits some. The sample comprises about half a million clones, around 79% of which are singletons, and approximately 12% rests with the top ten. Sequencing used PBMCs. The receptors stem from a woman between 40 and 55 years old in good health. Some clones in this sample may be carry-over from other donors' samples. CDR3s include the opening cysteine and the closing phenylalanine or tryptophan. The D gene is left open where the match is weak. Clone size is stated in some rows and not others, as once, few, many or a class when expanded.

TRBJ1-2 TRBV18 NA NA TGTGCCAGCTCTCCCACCTACAGGGACGCCAATGGCTACACCTTC CASSPTYRDANGYTF
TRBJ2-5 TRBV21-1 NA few TGTGCCAGCAGACGGGACCAAGAGACCCAGTACTTC CASRRDQETQYF
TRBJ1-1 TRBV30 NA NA TGTGCCTGGAACCGGGACGGTTTATTGGGTACTGAAGCTTTCTTT CAWNRDGLLGTEAFF
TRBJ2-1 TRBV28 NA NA TGTGCCAGCAGTTTAGCGGAGTATTACAATGAGCAGTTCTTC CASSLAEYYNEQFF
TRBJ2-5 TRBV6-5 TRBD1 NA TGTGCCAGCAGTCCTGGGGACAGCCAAGAGACCCAGTACTTC CASSPGDSQETQYF
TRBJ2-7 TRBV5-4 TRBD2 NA TGTGCCAGCAGCATGAGGACTAGCGGGGACGAGCAGTACTTC CASSMRTSGDEQYF
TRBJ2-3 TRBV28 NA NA TGTGCCAGCAGCCCCGGGTCCACAGATACGCAGTATTTT CASSPGSTDTQYF
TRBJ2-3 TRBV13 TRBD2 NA TGTGCCAGCAGCGTTACTAGCGGGAGGGCCTCTAGCAGCACAGATACGCAGTATTTT CASSVTSGRASSSTDTQYF
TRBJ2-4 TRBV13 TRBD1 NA TGTGCCAGCAGCTTAGCCCGGACAGGGGTTGGCAAAAACATTCAGTACTTC CASSLARTGVGKNIQYF
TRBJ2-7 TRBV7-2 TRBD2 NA TGTGCCAGCAGCGCGTACACCTCGGTAGCGGGAGGCTACGAGCAGTACTTC CASSAYTSVAGGYEQYF
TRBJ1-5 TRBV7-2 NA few TGTGCCAGCAGTTACGGGACGGAGAATCAGCCCCAGCATTTT CASSYGTENQPQHF
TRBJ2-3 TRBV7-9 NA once TGTGCCAGCAGCTGGAGGAGAGCAGATACGCAGTATTTT CASSWRRADTQYF
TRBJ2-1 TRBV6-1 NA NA TGTGCCAGCAGCAAAGCGTCGGATGAGCAGTTCTTC CASSKASDEQFF
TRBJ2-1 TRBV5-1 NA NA TGCGCCAGCGGGATCTCCTACAATGAGCAGTTCTTC CASGISYNEQFF
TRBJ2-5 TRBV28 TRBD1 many TGTGCCAGCAGTTCACAGGGGTTGGAGACCCAGTACTTC CASSSQGLETQYF
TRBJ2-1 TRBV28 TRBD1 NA TGTGCCAGCAGTTCTACAGGGGGCTCCTACAATGAGCAGTTCTTC CASSSTGGSYNEQFF
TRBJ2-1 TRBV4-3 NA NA TGCGCCAGCAGCCAAGGGGGCGGAAAGAGGGCCTACAATGAGCAGTTCTTC CASSQGGGKRAYNEQFF